This TCR beta chain was recovered during a study of cytomegalovirus exposure and HLA in healthy donors. Germline V gene data show CDR1 as SNHLY and CDR2 as FYNNEI. The CDR3 runs 14 residues. V lost 5 bases and J lost 9; bases outside the gene matches: 7. With 60 Vbeta and 13 Jbeta primers, the PCR was carried out. Assay used: immunoSEQ multiplex PCR; TCRdb lists only in-frame clones, some missing. The data show some 150,000 clones, approximately 74% seen once. About this clone: Antigen unknown.

The study's findings and limits: DRB1 showed the most TCR associations and HLA-C the fewest in a later analysis, as rates varied by HLA locus. Most of the TCR beta V segments (in an earlier analysis) were productive either about 87% or about 30% of the time. Cytomegalovirus association was assigned to more than 150 TCR beta chains. In a later analysis, common viral pathogens appeared linked to several of the most significant clusters.

Sequenced sample: PBMCs. The rearrangement links TRBV2 to TRBJ1-4, with 9 nucleotides matching TRBD1. This receptor was identified in a woman aged 25-40 years in good health and CMV-seronegative. The CDR3 here is CASSQLGQGQKLFF. As DNA, the CDR3 is TGTGCCAGCAGTCAACTGGGACAGGGACAAAAACTGTTTTTT.